A single sample gave rise to the 27 T cell receptor beta chains below, sequenced in a study of cytomegalovirus exposure and HLA in healthy donors. 60 Vbeta and 13 Jbeta primers were used in PCR. Generated by immunoSEQ multiplex PCR, the TCRdb table keeps only in-frame clones and is missing some. The profile shows about 150,000 clones, approximately 68% of them singletons. Sequenced material: PBMCs. The receptors here all came from a man aged 60-69 years in good health and CMV-seronegative.

The chain employs TRBV20-1 and TRBJ2-7; 8 positions match TRBD1. V gave up 7 bases and J gave up 4 bases; unmatched junction bases: 3. The CDR3 runs to 11 residues. The V gene's germline CDR1 is DFQATT and CDR2 SNEGSKA (reference sequence). CDR3 protein: CSGDRTYEQYF. Here the CDR3 DNA reads TGCAGTGGGGACAGGACGTACGAGCAGTACTTC.

This chain connects TRBV2 to TRBJ1-2; tentative D call: TRBD1 (6 bases). This CDR3 comprises 13 residues. Trimming left V 8 bases short and J 1 base short, with 11 bases between. Germline V gene lookup returns CDR1 SNHLY and CDR2 FYNNEI. The CDR3: CASGGARNYGYTF. DNA of the CDR3: TGTGCCAGCGGGGGGGCCCGTAACTATGGCTACACCTTC.

The CDR3 DNA reads TGCGCCAGCTACAGGGACAATGAGCAGTTCTTC. Its protein product is CASYRDNEQFF. This sequence joins TRBV10-2 and TRBJ2-1; D is perhaps TRBD1 (6 bases). The V end was cut by 8 bases, the J end by 5 bases, with 7 bases between. Germline CDR1 reads WSHSY; CDR2 reads SAAADI. CDR3 length: 11 amino acids.

The chain combines TRBV27 with TRBJ1-5; tentatively, D is TRBD1 (5 bases). The CDR3 sequence is 14 residues long. V gave up 3 bases and J gave up 7 bases, with 13 bases separating them. CDR1 is MNHEY and CDR2 is SMNVEV in the germline V gene (reference sequence). CDR3 loop: CASSFGAGNQPQHF. The CDR3, as DNA: TGTGCCAGCAGTTTTGGGGCAGGGAACCAGCCCCAGCATTTT.

This sequence joins TRBV5-1 and TRBJ1-5; D call uncertain. This CDR3 spans 15 amino acids. Germline CDR1 SGHRS, CDR2 YFSETQ. V gave up 5 bases and J gave up 0 bases, with 12 bases separating them. The CDR3 nucleotides are TGCGCCAGCAGTCTAGACGGGTCTAGCAATCAGCCCCAGCATTTT. Translated, it gives CASSLDGSSNQPQHF.

The chain links TRBV6-5 to TRBJ1-3; 7 positions match TRBD1. V lost 2 bases and J lost 4; bases outside the gene matches: 8. Germline CDR1 is MNHEY and CDR2 is SVGAGI. The CDR3 extends over 16 amino acids. CDR3 sequence reads: CASSYLTGSAGNTIYF. The CDR3 bases are TGTGCCAGCAGTTACCTGACAGGGTCTGCAGGAAACACCATATATTTT.

This chain joins TRBV6-5 and TRBJ1-5, with 7 bases identical to TRBD1. Per germline, CDR1 MNHEY and CDR2 SVGAGI. V lost 4 bases and J lost 3; bases outside the gene matches: 9. The CDR3 loop spans 16 amino acids. CDR3 coding DNA: TGTGCCAGCAGTTCCAGGGGACAGAAAGACAATCAGCCCCAGCATTTT. This encodes CASSSRGQKDNQPQHF.

The rearrangement joins TRBV5-1 to TRBJ2-7, with TRBD2 identical over 8 bases. CDR1 and CDR2 (germline): SGHRS, YFSETQ. V gave up 4 bases and J gave up 3 bases; unmatched junction bases: 6. The CDR3 consists of 14 residues. The CDR3 nucleotides read TGCGCCAGCAGCCGAATGACTAGCGACTACGAGCAGTACTTC. Its translation is CASSRMTSDYEQYF.

Written as DNA, the CDR3 is TGCGCCAGCAAAGATTTAGCGGGACCGGGCTCCGAGCAGTACTTC. This encodes CASKDLAGPGSEQYF. The chain couples TRBV4-1 to TRBJ2-7; 8 bases line up with TRBD2. V lost 7 bases, J lost 6 bases, and 14 bases stayed unmatched. CDR3 length: 15 residues. Germline CDR1 is MGHRA and CDR2 is YSYEKL.

V is TRBV5-4 and J is TRBJ2-3; 11 positions match TRBD2. Germline V CDR1 and CDR2: SGHNT, YYREEE (reference sequence). Trimming at V came to 0 bases and at J to 3 bases, leaving 9 bases not matched to a gene. CDR3 length equals 18 residues. Written as DNA, the CDR3 is TGTGCCAGCAGCTTGGTAACTAGCGGGAGCGGTGAAACAGATACGCAGTATTTT. Translation gives CASSLVTSGSGETDTQYF.

This clone came up a few times. V is TRBV9 and J is TRBJ2-2; 7 bases line up with TRBD1. V lost 2 bases to trimming and J lost 6 bases; unmatched junction nucleotides: 19. The CDR3 sequence is 19 residues long. Germline V gene sequence: CDR1 SGDLS, CDR2 YYNGEE. The CDR3 nucleotides read TGTGCCAGCAGCGTCATCTCGTACGACAGGGAAGGGTTTTCCGGGGAGCTGTTTTTT. Translating gives CASSVISYDREGFSGELFF.

The chain couples TRBV2 to TRBJ1-2; TRBD1 aligns across 8 bases. With V trimmed by 2 bases and J by 2 bases, 4 bases remained unmatched. The CDR3 has 15 amino acids. Germline-derived CDR1 and CDR2 are SNHLY and FYNNEI. CDR3 sequence (DNA): TGTGCCAGCAGTGAAACAGGGGGGGGGAACTATGGCTACACCTTC. It encodes CASSETGGGNYGYTF.

V gene TRBV19 combines with J gene TRBJ2-7, with TRBD2 matching 12 bases. This CDR3 region has 16 residues. From germline, CDR1 is LNHDA and CDR2 SQIVND (reference sequence). The J segment lost 4 bases and the V segment lost 2 bases, leaving 6 bases of the junction unmatched. CDR3 region: CASSITRTSGMYEQYF. DNA for the CDR3: TGTGCCAGTAGTATAACGAGGACTAGCGGGATGTACGAGCAGTACTTC.

The chain couples TRBV5-6 to TRBJ2-3; weak D call: TRBD2 (6 bases). The V gene lost 5 bases and the J gene lost 2 bases, with 15 bases spanning the gap. CDR3 length: 15 residues. The germline gives CDR1 SGHDT, CDR2 YYEEEE. CDR3 nucleotides: TGTGCCAGCAGTCCCGGGGGACCTTCCACAGATACGCAGTATTTT. It codes for CASSPGGPSTDTQYF. Together with reference TRBV5-6 and TRBJ2-3, the CDR3 gives the full variable domain: DAGVTQSPTHLIKTRGQQVTLRCSPKSGHDTVSWYQQALGQGPQFIFQYYEEEERQRGNFPDRFSGHQFPNYSSELNVNALLLGDSALYLCASSPGGPSTDTQYFGPGTRLTVL.

The chain joins TRBV6-6 to TRBJ2-7, with TRBD2 matching 12 bases. CDR3 length equals 15 residues. V gave up 0 bases and J gave up 3 bases; unmatched junction bases: 0. Germline lookup yields CDR1 MNHNY and CDR2 SVGAGI (reference sequence). Here the CDR3 reads CASSYSTSGGYEQYF. The CDR3 bases are TGTGCCAGCAGTTACTCGACTAGCGGGGGCTACGAGCAGTACTTC.

J is TRBJ1-4 and V is TRBV6-1, with 9 bases fitting TRBD1. This CDR3 is built from 14 residues. V was clipped by 7 bases and J by 8 bases; unmatched bases: 8. From germline, CDR1 is MNHNS and CDR2 SASEGT. CDR3 nucleotides: TGTGCCAGCAACCCCGGGACAGGGCGAGAAAAACTGTTTTTT. The encoded protein is CASNPGTGREKLFF.

J is TRBJ1-1 and V is TRBV7-9; D unclear. The CDR3 spans 15 residues. The germline V gene has CDR1 SEHNR and CDR2 FQNEAQ (reference sequence). V shed 2 bases and J shed 0 bases, with 10 bases lying between them. The CDR3 nucleotides read TGTGCCAGCAGCTTATTCCCCGACATGAACACTGAAGCTTTCTTT. Encoded protein: CASSLFPDMNTEAFF.

This rearrangement joins TRBV6-5 to TRBJ2-1, with 7 bases that match TRBD2. V shed 6 bases and J 9 bases; nucleotides not matched to a gene: 8. Germline CDR1 is MNHEY and CDR2 is SVGAGI. There are 13 residues in the CDR3. CDR3 protein: CASRPSGSSEQFF. DNA of the CDR3: TGTGCCAGCAGGCCTAGCGGTAGTAGTGAGCAGTTCTTC.

This chain uses TRBV28 with TRBJ2-1; 9 positions match TRBD1. The CDR3 spans 13 residues. Germline V gene sequence: CDR1 MDHEN, CDR2 SYDVKM. V was pared by 6 bases and J by 8 bases, with 5 bases of the junction left unmatched. CDR3 protein: CASRGTGSDEQFF. The CDR3 nucleotides are TGTGCCAGCAGGGGGACAGGGTCAGATGAGCAGTTCTTC. The full variable domain, completed using reference TRBV28 and TRBJ2-1, is DVKVTQSSRYLVKRTGEKVFLECVQDMDHENMFWYRQDPGLGLRLIYFSYDVKMKEKGDIPEGYSVSREKKERFSLILESASTNQTSMYLCASRGTGSDEQFFGPGTRLTVL.

As concerns this clone: The sample contains more than one DNA sequence encoding this CDR3. The rearrangement links TRBV6-1 to TRBJ2-3, with TRBD2 matching 7 bases. Germline V gene data show CDR1 as MNHNS and CDR2 as SASEGT. Trimming removed 7 bases from V and 0 bases from J; junction bases left unmatched: 4. The CDR3 is made up of 14 amino acids. CDR3 DNA sequence: TGTGCCAGCACGAGCGGGACTAGCACAGATACGCAGTATTTT. Protein sequence: CASTSGTSTDTQYF.

This clone appeared a single time. The chain employs TRBV6-9 and TRBJ2-2, with 12 positions matching TRBD2. The CDR3 is 20 amino acids. After removal of 6 bases from V and 0 bases from J, the junction contained 14 bases not matched to a gene. Germline CDR1 and CDR2: MNHGY and SVAAGI. DNA for the CDR3: TGTGCCAGCAGACCGCCCCGGGGGCTAGCGGGAGGGCCGAACACCGGGGAGCTGTTTTTT. Translation: CASRPPRGLAGGPNTGELFF.

The rearrangement uses TRBV11-2 and TRBJ2-5, with TRBD2 matching 11 bases. This CDR3 contains 16 residues. V lost 1 base to trimming and J lost 1 base; unmatched junction nucleotides: 2. CDR1 SGHAT and CDR2 FQNNGV come from the germline V gene. CDR3 sequence: CASSLVGLAGQETQYF. CDR3 DNA sequence: TGTGCCAGCAGCTTAGTTGGACTAGCGGGCCAAGAGACCCAGTACTTC.

This clone was seen a handful of times. This sequence joins TRBV25-1 and TRBJ2-7, with a tentative D call TRBD2 (6 bases). Trimming took 3 bases from V and 4 from J, leaving 7 bases between them. The CDR3 runs to 12 residues. Germline CDR1 reads MGHDK; CDR2 reads SYGVNS. The CDR3 DNA reads TGTGCCAGCAGTGAGGGGAGGTACGAGCAGTACTTC. Its protein is CASSEGRYEQYF.

The chain joins TRBV19 to TRBJ2-4; D is ambiguous. The V and J ends lost 8 bases and 0 bases respectively, with 5 bases between them. CDR1 is LNHDA, CDR2 SQIVND, per germline (reference sequence). This CDR3 spans 12 amino acids. The CDR3 coding sequence is TGTGCCAGTTCCATAGCCAAAAACATTCAGTACTTC. Translating it yields CASSIAKNIQYF.

The chain links TRBV5-1 to TRBJ1-4, with D unresolved. Trimming shortened V by 4 bases and J by 4 bases, and 8 bases separated the two germline ends. The germline V gene encodes CDR1 SGHRS and CDR2 YFSETQ. CDR3 length: 13 amino acids. The CDR3 bases are TGCGCCAGCAGCGAGGCGGATAATGAAAAACTGTTTTTT. Translating gives CASSEADNEKLFF. Variable domain in full (rest from reference TRBV5-1 and TRBJ1-4): KAGVTQTPRYLIKTRGQQVTLSCSPISGHRSVSWYQQTPGQGLQFLFEYFSETQRNKGNFPGRFSGRQFSNSRSEMNVSTLELGDSALYLCASSEADNEKLFFGSGTQLSVL.

The J gene is TRBJ1-5, the V gene TRBV19; possibly TRBD1 for D (5 bases). The length of the CDR3 is 14 residues. The V gene's germline CDR1 is LNHDA and CDR2 SQIVND (reference sequence). Trimming took off 8 bases at V and 2 bases at J, with 13 bases between the two ends. The CDR3 loop reads CASRREGGNQPQHF. DNA of the CDR3: TGTGCCAGTCGAAGGGAAGGGGGCAATCAGCCCCAGCATTTT.

V and J are TRBV19 and TRBJ1-1, with D possibly matching TRBD1 (5 bases). CDR1 and CDR2 from the germline V gene are LNHDA and SQIVND (reference sequence). The CDR3 length is 14 residues. Between the trimmed V and J ends, which lost 5 bases and 0 bases, there was a span of 10 bases. The CDR3 spells CASSEEDMNTEAFF. The CDR3 DNA reads as TGTGCCAGTAGTGAAGAGGACATGAACACTGAAGCTTTCTTT.